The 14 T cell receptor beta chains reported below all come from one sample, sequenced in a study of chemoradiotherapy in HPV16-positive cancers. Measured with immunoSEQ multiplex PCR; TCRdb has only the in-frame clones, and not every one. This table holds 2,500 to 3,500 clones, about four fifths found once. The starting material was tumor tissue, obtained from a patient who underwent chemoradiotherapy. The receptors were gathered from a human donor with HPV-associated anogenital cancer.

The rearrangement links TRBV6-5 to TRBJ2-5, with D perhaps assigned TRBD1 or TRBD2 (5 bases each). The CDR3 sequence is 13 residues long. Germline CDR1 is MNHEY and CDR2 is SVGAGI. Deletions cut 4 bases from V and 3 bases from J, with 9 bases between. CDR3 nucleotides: TGTGCCAGCAGTTCCGGGACCAAAGAGACCCAGTACTTC. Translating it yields CASSSGTKETQYF.

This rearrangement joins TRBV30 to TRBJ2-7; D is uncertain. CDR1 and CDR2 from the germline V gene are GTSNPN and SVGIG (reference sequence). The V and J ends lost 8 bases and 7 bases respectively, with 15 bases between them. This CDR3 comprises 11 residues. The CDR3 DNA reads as TGTGCCACCGGAAGGGCGGCAGAGCAGTACTTC. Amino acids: CATGRAAEQYF.

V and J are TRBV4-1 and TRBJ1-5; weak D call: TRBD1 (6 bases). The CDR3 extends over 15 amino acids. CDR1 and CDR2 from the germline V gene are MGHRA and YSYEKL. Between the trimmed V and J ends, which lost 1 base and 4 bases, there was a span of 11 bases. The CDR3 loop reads CASSQGTAPNQPQHF. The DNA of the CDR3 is TGCGCCAGCAGCCAAGGGACAGCGCCAAATCAGCCCCAGCATTTT.

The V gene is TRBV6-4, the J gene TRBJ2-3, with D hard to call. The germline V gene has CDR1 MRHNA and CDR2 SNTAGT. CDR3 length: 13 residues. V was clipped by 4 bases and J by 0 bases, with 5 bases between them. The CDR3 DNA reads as TGTGCCAGCAGTGCCCGCAGCACAGATACGCAGTATTTT. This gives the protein CASSARSTDTQYF.

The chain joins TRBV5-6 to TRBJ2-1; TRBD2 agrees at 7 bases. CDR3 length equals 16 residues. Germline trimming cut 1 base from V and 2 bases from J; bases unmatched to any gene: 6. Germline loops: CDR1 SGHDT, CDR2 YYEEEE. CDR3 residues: CASSLSVGGAYNEQFF. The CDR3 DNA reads TGTGCCAGCAGCTTGAGTGTGGGGGGGGCCTACAATGAGCAGTTCTTC. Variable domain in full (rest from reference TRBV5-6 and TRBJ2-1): DAGVTQSPTHLIKTRGQQVTLRCSPKSGHDTVSWYQQALGQGPQFIFQYYEEEERQRGNFPDRFSGHQFPNYSSELNVNALLLGDSALYLCASSLSVGGAYNEQFFGPGTRLTVL.

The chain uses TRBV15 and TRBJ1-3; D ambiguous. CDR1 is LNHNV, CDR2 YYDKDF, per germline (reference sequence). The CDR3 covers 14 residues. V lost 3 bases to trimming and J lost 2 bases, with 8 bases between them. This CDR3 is CATSRSIPGNTIYF. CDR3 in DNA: TGTGCCACCAGCAGGTCGATTCCTGGAAACACCATATATTTT.

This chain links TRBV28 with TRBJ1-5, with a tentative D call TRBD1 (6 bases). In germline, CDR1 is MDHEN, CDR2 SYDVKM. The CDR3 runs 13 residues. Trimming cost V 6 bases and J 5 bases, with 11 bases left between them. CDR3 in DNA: TGTGCCAGCAGCCCCCGGACAGATCAGCCCCAGCATTTT. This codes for CASSPRTDQPQHF.

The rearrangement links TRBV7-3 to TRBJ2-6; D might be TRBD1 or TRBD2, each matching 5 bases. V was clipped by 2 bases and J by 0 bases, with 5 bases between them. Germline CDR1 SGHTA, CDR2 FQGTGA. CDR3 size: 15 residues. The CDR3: CASSLGGSGANVLTF. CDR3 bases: TGTGCCAGCAGCTTAGGGGGCTCTGGGGCCAACGTCCTGACTTTC.

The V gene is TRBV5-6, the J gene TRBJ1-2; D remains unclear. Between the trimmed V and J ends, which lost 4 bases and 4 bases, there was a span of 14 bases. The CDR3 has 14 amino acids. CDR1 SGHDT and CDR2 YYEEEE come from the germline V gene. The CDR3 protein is CASSQRKVLYGYTF. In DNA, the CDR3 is TGTGCCAGCAGCCAGAGGAAGGTGCTCTATGGCTACACCTTC.

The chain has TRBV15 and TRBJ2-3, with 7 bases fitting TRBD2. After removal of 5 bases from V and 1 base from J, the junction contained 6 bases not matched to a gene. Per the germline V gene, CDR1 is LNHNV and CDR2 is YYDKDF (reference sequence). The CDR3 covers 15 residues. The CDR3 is CATSRGGVGTDTQYF. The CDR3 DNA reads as TGTGCCACCAGCCGGGGAGGGGTGGGCACAGATACGCAGTATTTT.

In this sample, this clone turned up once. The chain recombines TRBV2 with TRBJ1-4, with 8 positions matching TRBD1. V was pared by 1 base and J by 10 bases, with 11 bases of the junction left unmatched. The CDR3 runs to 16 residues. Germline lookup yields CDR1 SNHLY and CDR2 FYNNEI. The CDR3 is CASSEGKSGGMGKLFF. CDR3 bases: TGTGCCAGCAGTGAAGGAAAATCAGGGGGCATGGGAAAACTGTTTTTT.

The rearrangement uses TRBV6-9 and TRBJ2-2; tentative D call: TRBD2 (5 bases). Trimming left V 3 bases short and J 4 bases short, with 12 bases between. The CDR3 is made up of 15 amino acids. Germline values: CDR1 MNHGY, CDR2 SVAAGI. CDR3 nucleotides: TGTGCCAGCAGTTACGGGGTAGGAAGCACCGGGGAGCTGTTTTTT. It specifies CASSYGVGSTGELFF.

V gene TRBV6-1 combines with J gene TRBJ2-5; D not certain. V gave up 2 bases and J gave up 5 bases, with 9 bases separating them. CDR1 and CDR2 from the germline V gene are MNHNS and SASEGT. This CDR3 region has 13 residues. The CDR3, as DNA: TGTGCCAGCAGTGAAACAGAAATGGAGACCCAGTACTTC. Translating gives CASSETEMETQYF.

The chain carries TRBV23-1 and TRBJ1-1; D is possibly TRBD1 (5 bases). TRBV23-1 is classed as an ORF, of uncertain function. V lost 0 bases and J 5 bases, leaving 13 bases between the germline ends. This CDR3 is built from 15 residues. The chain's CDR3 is CASSQSRGVWTEAFF. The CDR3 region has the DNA TGCGCCAGCAGTCAATCGAGAGGGGTTTGGACTGAAGCTTTCTTT.